These 3 T cell receptor beta chains originate from one sample sequenced in a study of blood T cell repertoires in COVID-19. This table comes from immunoSEQ multiplex PCR, and its TCRdb copy is limited to in-frame clones, with some not included. The table has over 200,000 clones, 75% to 85% seen once; the top ten hold 1.3%. The sequencing sample was made of peripheral blood. These receptor sequences come from a woman between 25 and 40 years old with COVID-19, enrolled during active disease.

This clone was detected a few times. The rearrangement links TRBV19 to TRBJ1-2, with D tentatively TRBD1 (5 bases). Trimming removed 9 bases from V and 6 bases from J, with 11 bases in between. Germline V gives CDR1 LNHDA, CDR2 SQIVND (reference sequence). The CDR3 covers 11 residues. In DNA, the CDR3 is TGTGCCAGCCAACTACAGGATGGCTACACCTTC. Protein: CASQLQDGYTF.

This clone has only a few counts. The V gene is TRBV18, the J gene TRBJ2-2, with D possibly TRBD1 on 6 matching bases. This CDR3 comprises 18 residues. V was pared by 6 bases and J by 1 base, with 21 bases between. In germline, CDR1 is KGHSH, CDR2 LQKENI. CDR3 region: CASSQNALGGMNTGELFF. CDR3 DNA: TGTGCCAGCTCCCAAAACGCCCTTGGGGGCATGAACACCGGGGAGCTGTTTTTT.

J is TRBJ2-2 and V is TRBV27; weak D call: TRBD2 (7 bases). The V end lost 3 bases, the J end lost 6 bases, and 11 bases lay between the germline ends. Germline CDR1 reads MNHEY; CDR2 reads SMNVEV (reference sequence). The CDR3 contains 14 residues. The CDR3 DNA follows: TGTGCCAGCAGTTTGGGGGGGCAAGCCGGGGAGCTGTTTTTT. Amino acid sequence: CASSLGGQAGELFF.